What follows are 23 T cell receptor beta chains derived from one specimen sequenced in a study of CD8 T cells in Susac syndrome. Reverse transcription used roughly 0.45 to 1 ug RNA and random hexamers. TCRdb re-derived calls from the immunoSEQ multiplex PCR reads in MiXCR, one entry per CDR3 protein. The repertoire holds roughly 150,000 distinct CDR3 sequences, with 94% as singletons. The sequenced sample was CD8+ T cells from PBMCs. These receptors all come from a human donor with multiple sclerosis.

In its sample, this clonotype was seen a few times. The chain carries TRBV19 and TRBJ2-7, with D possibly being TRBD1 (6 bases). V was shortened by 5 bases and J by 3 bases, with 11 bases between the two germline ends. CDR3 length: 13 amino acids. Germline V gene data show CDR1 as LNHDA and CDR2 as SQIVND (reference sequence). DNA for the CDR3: TGTGCCAGTAGTCTCTACAGGGACTACGAGCAGTACTTC. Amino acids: CASSLYRDYEQYF.

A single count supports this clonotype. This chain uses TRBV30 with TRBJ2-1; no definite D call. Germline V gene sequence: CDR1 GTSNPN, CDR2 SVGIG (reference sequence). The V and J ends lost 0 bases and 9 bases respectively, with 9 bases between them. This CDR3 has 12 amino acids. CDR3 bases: TGTGCCTGGAGTGTAGGATCGGTTGAGCAGTTCTTC. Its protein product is CAWSVGSVEQFF.

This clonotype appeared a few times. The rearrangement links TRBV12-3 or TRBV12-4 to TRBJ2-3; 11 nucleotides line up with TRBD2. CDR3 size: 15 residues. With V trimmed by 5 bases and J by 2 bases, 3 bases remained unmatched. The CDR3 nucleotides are TGTGCCAGCAGTCCTAGCGGGGGGATCACAGATACGCAGTATTTT. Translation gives CASSPSGGITDTQYF.

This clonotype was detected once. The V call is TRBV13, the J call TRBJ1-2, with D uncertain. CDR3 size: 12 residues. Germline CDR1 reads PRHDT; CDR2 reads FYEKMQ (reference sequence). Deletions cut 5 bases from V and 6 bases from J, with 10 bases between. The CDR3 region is CASSQRTDGYTF. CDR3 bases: TGTGCCAGCAGCCAACGGACCGATGGCTACACCTTC.

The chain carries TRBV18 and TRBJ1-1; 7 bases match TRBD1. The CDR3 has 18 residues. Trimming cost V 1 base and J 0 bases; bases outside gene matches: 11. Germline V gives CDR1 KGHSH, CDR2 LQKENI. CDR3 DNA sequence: TGTGCCAGCTCACCACAGGGGGCTGGGTTTAGGATGAACACTGAAGCTTTCTTT. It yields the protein CASSPQGAGFRMNTEAFF.

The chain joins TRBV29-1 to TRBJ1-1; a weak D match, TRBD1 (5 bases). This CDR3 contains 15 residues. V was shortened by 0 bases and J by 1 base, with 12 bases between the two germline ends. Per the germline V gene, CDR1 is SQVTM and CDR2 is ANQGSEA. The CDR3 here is CSVEERGRANTEAFF. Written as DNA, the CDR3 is TGCAGCGTTGAAGAACGGGGCAGAGCGAACACTGAAGCTTTCTTT.

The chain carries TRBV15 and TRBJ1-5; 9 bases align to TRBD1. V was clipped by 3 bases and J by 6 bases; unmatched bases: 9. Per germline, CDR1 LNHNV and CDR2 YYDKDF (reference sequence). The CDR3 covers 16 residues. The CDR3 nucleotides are TGTGCCACCAGCAGCGGACCGGGACAGGGAGGTCAGCCCCAGCATTTT. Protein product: CATSSGPGQGGQPQHF.

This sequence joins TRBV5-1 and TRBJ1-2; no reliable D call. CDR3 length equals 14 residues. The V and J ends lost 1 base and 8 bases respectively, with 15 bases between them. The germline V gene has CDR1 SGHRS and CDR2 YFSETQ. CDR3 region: CASSLNSLVLGYTF. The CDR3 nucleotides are TGCGCCAGCAGCTTGAATTCATTAGTGTTGGGCTACACCTTC.

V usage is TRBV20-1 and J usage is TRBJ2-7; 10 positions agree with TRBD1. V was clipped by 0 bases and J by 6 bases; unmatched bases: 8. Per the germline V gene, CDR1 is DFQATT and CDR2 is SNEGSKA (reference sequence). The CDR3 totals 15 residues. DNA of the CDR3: TGCAGTGCTAGAGATCCGGACAGGGGGGTGGGCGAGCAGTACTTC. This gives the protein CSARDPDRGVGEQYF.

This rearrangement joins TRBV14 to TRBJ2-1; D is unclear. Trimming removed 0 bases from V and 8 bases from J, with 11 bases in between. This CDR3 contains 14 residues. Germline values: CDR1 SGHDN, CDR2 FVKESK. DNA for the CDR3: TGTGCCAGCAGCCAAGATGGCCCTAGGGATGAGCAGTTCTTC. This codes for CASSQDGPRDEQFF.

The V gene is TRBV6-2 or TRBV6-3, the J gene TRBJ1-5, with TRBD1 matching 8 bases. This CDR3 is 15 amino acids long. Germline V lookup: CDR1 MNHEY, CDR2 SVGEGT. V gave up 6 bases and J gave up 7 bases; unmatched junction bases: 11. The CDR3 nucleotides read TGTGCCAGCAGACGACAGGGGCTACTCGACCAGCCCCAGCATTTT. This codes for CASRRQGLLDQPQHF.

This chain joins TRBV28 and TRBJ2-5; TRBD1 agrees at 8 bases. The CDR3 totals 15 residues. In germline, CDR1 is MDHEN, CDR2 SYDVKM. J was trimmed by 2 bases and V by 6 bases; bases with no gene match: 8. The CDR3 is CASSRRTGRQETQYF. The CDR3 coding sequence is TGTGCCAGCAGCCGCAGGACAGGGAGACAAGAGACCCAGTACTTC.

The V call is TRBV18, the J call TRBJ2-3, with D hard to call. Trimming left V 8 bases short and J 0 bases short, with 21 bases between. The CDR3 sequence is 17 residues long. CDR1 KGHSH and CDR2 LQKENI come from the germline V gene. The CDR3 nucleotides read TGTGCCAGCAGCCTTCCCACGTTCACCCTTAGCACAGATACGCAGTATTTT. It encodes CASSLPTFTLSTDTQYF.

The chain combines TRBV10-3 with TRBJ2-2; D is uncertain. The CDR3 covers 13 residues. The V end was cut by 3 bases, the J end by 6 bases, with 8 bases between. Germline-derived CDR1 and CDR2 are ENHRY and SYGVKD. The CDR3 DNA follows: TGTGCCATCAGTGATGTAAATTCCGGGGAGCTGTTTTTT. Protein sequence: CAISDVNSGELFF.

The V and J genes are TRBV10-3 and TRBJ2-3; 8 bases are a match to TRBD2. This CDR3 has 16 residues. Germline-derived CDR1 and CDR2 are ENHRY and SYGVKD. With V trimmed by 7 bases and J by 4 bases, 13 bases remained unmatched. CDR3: CAIKRTSGGPADTQYF. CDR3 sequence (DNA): TGTGCCATCAAGCGGACCAGCGGGGGACCGGCAGATACGCAGTATTTT.

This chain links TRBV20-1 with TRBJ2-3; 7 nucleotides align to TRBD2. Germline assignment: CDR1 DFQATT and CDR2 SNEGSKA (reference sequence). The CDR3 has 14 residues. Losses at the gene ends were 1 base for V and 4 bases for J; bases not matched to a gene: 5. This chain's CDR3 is CSARGTRGPDTQYF. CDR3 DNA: TGCAGTGCTAGAGGGACTAGGGGCCCAGATACGCAGTATTTT.

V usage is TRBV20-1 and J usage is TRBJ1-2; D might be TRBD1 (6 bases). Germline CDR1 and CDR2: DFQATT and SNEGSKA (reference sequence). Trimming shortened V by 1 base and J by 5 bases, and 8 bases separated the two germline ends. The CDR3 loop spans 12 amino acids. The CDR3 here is CSARGTAYGYTF. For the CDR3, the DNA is TGCAGTGCTAGAGGGACAGCGTATGGCTACACCTTC.

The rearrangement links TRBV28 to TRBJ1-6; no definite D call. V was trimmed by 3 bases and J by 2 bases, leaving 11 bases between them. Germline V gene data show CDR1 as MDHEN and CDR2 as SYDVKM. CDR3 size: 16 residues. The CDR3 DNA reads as TGTGCCAGCAGTTTCGAAGGGCGGGCCTATAATTCACCCCTCCACTTT. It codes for CASSFEGRAYNSPLHF.

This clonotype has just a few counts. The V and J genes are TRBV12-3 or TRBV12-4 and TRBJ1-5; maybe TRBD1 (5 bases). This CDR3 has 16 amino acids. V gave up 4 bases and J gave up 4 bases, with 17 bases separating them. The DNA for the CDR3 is TGTGCCAGCAGTTCCACCGGGCTTGGGGGAAATCAGCCCCAGCATTTT. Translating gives CASSSTGLGGNQPQHF.

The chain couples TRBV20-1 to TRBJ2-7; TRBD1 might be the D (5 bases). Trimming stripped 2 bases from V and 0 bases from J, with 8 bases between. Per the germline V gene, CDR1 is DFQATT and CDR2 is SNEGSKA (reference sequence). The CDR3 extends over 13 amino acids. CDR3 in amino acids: CSARRRASYEQYF. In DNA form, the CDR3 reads TGCAGTGCTAGACGCAGGGCCTCCTACGAGCAGTACTTC.

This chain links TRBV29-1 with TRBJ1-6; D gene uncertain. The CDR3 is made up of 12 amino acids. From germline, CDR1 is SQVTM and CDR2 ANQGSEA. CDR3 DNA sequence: TGCAGGGAGGGAGGCTCCTCTTGGACCCTCCACTTT. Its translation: CREGGSSWTLHF.

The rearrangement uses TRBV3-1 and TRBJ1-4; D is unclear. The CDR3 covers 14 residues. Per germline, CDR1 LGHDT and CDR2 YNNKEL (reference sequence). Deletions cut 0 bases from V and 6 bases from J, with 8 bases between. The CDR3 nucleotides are TGTGCCAGCAGCCAAGATGAGAGGGATGAAAAACTGTTTTTT. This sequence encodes CASSQDERDEKLFF.

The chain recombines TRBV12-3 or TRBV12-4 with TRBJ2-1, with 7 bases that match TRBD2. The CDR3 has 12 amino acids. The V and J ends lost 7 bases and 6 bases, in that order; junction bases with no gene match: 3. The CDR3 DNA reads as TGTGCCAGCATCTCGGGGGGCAATGAGCAGTTCTTC. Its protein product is CASISGGNEQFF.